A selection of T cell receptor beta chains follows, all from one sample in a study of cytomegalovirus exposure and HLA in healthy donors. Generated by immunoSEQ multiplex PCR, the TCRdb table keeps only in-frame clones and is missing some. The data hold approximately 84,000 clones, with 75% observed a single time. The source material was PBMCs. These receptors originate from a man aged 40-55 years in good health and CMV-seronegative. The CDR3 runs from the conserved cysteine through the conserved F or W. A D gene is named only where the DNA matches it firmly.

TRBJ1-2,-,TRBV15,CATSRGRVNYGYTF,TGTGCCACCAGCAGAGGCAGGGTTAACTATGGCTACACCTTC
TRBJ1-1,TRBD1,TRBV5-8,CASSLEGGTLHTEAFF,TGTGCCAGCAGCTTGGAAGGGGGCACCCTGCACACTGAAGCTTTCTTT
TRBJ2-3,TRBD2,TRBV28,CASSPTTSGSDSGTDTQYF,TGTGCCAGCAGTCCCACGACTAGCGGGAGTGATTCTGGCACAGATACGCAGTATTTT
TRBJ2-7,-,TRBV4-1,CASSQLRVAEQYF,TGCGCCAGCAGCCAACTCAGGGTCGCCGAGCAGTACTTC
TRBJ2-1,-,TRBV15,CATSTRRGAGDEQFF,TGTGCCACCAGCACCCGCCGCGGGGCCGGCGATGAGCAGTTCTTC
TRBJ1-1,TRBD1,TRBV28,CASSFETGGGTEAFF,TGTGCCAGCAGTTTCGAGACAGGGGGAGGCACTGAAGCTTTCTTT
TRBJ2-7,TRBD2,TRBV7-9,CASSSREGVSYEQYF,TGTGCCAGCAGCTCGCGGGAGGGTGTTTCATACGAGCAGTACTTC
TRBJ2-7,-,TRBV29-1,CSFGNKGEQYF,TGCAGCTTCGGGAATAAAGGCGAGCAGTACTTC
TRBJ2-1,TRBD2,TRBV30,CAWSLRGSSYNEQFF,TGTGCCTGGAGTCTCCGCGGGAGCTCCTACAATGAGCAGTTCTTC
TRBJ1-1,-,TRBV29-1,CSADSYYTEAFF,TGCAGCGCAGACTCATACTACACTGAAGCTTTCTTT
TRBJ2-7,-,TRBV27,CASRGGYEQYF,TGTGCCAGCCGAGGGGGTTACGAGCAGTACTTC
TRBJ1-1,-,TRBV6-5,CASSYSRRDEAFF,TGTGCCAGCAGTTATTCCCGCCGGGATGAAGCTTTCTTT
TRBJ2-1,TRBD1,TRBV2,CASSVADRGEQFF,TGTGCCAGCAGCGTCGCCGACAGGGGTGAGCAGTTCTTC
TRBJ2-1,-,TRBV5-1,CASSLGGEINEQFF,TGCGCCAGCAGCTTGGGCGGGGAAATCAATGAGCAGTTCTTC
TRBJ1-5,TRBD1,TRBV4-1,CASSHEDRGIGRQPQHF,TGCGCCAGCAGCCATGAGGACAGGGGTATCGGTAGGCAGCCCCAGCATTTT
TRBJ1-1,-,TRBV5-8,CASSLGLAGEYTEAFF,TGTGCCAGCAGCTTGGGTCTGGCAGGTGAATACACTGAAGCTTTCTTT
TRBJ2-1,-,TRBV7-8,CASSLALRAGDKEQFF,TGTGCCAGCAGCTTAGCGTTAAGAGCCGGGGATAAGGAGCAGTTCTTC
TRBJ1-2,-,TRBV15,CATSTKSRVGYTF,TGTGCCACCAGCACGAAATCGAGAGTAGGCTACACCTTC
TRBJ1-5,-,TRBV2,CASSERQGFSNQPQHF,TGTGCCAGCAGTGAAAGGCAGGGGTTTAGCAATCAGCCCCAGCATTTT